Shown below are 5 T cell receptor beta chains from a single sample sequenced in a study of CD4 T cells in relation to SARS-CoV-2 and coronaviruses (dated by TCRdb to the early 2020s). The library was made by the immunoSEQ multiplex PCR assay. As stored in TCRdb, this immuneACCESS dataset retains in-frame rearrangements with V and J assigned. A fraction of the clones does not appear; measured against another copy, unresolved V genes explain less than half of the discrepancy, and the remainder lacks a known reason. Recorded for this sample are roughly 21,000 clones; under 80% of them occurred a single time. In total, the top ten clones hold 15% to 20% of the sample. The antigens these receptors bind are not known. CD4+ T cells from unexposed donors were collected before the COVID-19 pandemic (2011-2018). After approximately eleven days of culture, CD4+ T cells were isolated with the EasySep CD4+ T cell isolation kit.

Source material: CD4+ T cells from PBMCs, cultured in vitro. Every receptor here comes from a human donor in good health.

The chain couples TRBV5-4 to TRBJ1-1; 8 nucleotides line up with TRBD1. V shed 5 bases, J shed 5 bases, and the junction held 11 bases outside the gene matches. CDR1 SGHNT and CDR2 YYREEE come from the germline V gene (reference sequence). CDR3 length equals 15 residues. CDR3 coding DNA: TGTGCCAGCAGGGCCGACAGGGGAATAAGTACTGAAGCTTTCTTT. It yields the protein CASRADRGISTEAFF.

The chain carries TRBV6-5 and TRBJ1-1, with D hard to call. V was shortened by 7 bases and J by 1 base, with 7 bases between the two germline ends. This CDR3 contains 12 residues. Germline loops: CDR1 MNHEY, CDR2 SVGAGI. The CDR3 loop is CASIWTNTEAFF. The CDR3 DNA is TGTGCCAGCATATGGACGAACACTGAAGCTTTCTTT.

The chain carries TRBV9 and TRBJ1-6, with D perhaps matching TRBD1 (6 bases). The V gene lost 2 bases and the J gene lost 6 bases, with 12 bases spanning the gap. CDR3 size: 15 residues. Germline V gene data show CDR1 as SGDLS and CDR2 as YYNGEE. CDR3 nucleotide sequence: TGTGCCAGCAGCGTGCGGCCGGGGGCTAATTCACCCCTCCACTTT. This encodes CASSVRPGANSPLHF. The full variable domain, its missing parts supplied by reference TRBV9 and TRBJ1-6, is DSGVTQTPKHLITATGQRVTLRCSPRSGDLSVYWYQQSLDQGLQFLIQYYNGEERAKGNILERFSAQQFPDLHSELNLSSLELGDSALYFCASSVRPGANSPLHFGNGTRLTVT.

This rearrangement joins TRBV9 to TRBJ1-1; TRBD1 might be the D (5 bases). Germline V CDR1 and CDR2: SGDLS, YYNGEE. This CDR3 contains 13 residues. The V and J ends lost 2 bases and 6 bases respectively, with 11 bases between them. For the CDR3, the DNA is TGTGCCAGCAGCGTGGGGGATTTCGCTGAAGCTTTCTTT. Protein sequence: CASSVGDFAEAFF.

The chain links TRBV30 to TRBJ1-2, with 9 bases aligning to TRBD1. V dropped 8 bases and J dropped 7; count of bases not matched to a gene: 8. This CDR3 spans 12 amino acids. CDR1 is GTSNPN and CDR2 is SVGIG in the germline V gene (reference sequence). CDR3 residues: CAQSQGAVGYTF. DNA for the CDR3: TGTGCCCAATCACAGGGGGCGGTTGGCTACACCTTC.